Presented here are 32 T cell receptor beta chains from one specimen sequenced in a study of T cells in Graves' hyperthyroidism and ophthalmopathy. TCR beta CDR3 region amplification was performed from RNA transcripts. The HTBI primer set drove a first-round RT-PCR of the TCR CDR3. TCRdb re-analysed the multiplex PCR reads in MiXCR, keeping a single row per CDR3 protein. The sample lists under 350,000 distinct CDR3 sequences; around a sixth were seen once. What was sequenced was blood. The receptor set was obtained from a woman between 45 and 65 years old with Graves' hyperthyroidism.

Concerning this clonotype: This sequence may be a read error, since a much larger clone differs from it by one base. The gene calls are TRBV6-1 and TRBJ2-3; D may be TRBD2 (5 bases). Per the germline V gene, CDR1 is MNHNS and CDR2 is SASEGT. This CDR3 is 13 amino acids long. Trimming took off 5 bases at V and 3 bases at J, with 9 bases between the two ends. Here the CDR3 DNA reads TGTGCCAGCAGTCGATCGGGGACAGATACGCAGTATTTT. As protein: CASSRSGTDTQYF.

The rearrangement links TRBV3-1 to TRBJ2-4; 11 bases align to TRBD2. The germline V gene has CDR1 LGHDT and CDR2 YNNKEL (reference sequence). This CDR3 spans 16 amino acids. V shed 3 bases and J 7 bases; nucleotides not matched to a gene: 8. CDR3 bases: TGTGCCAGCAGCCAGGGACTAGCGGAATGGGGGAACATTCAGTACTTC. It yields the protein CASSQGLAEWGNIQYF.

This clonotype came up once. This chain uses TRBV9 with TRBJ2-7; 11 bases match TRBD2. V lost 3 bases to trimming and J lost 7 bases; unmatched junction nucleotides: 6. The V gene's germline CDR1 is SGDLS and CDR2 YYNGEE. The CDR3 consists of 14 residues. The CDR3 reads CASSETSGRSEQYF. Here the CDR3 DNA reads TGTGCCAGCAGCGAAACTAGCGGGAGATCTGAGCAGTACTTC. Full variable domain (outside the CDR3, taken from reference TRBV9 and TRBJ2-7): DSGVTQTPKHLITATGQRVTLRCSPRSGDLSVYWYQQSLDQGLQFLIQYYNGEERAKGNILERFSAQQFPDLHSELNLSSLELGDSALYFCASSETSGRSEQYFGPGTRLTVT.

The gene calls are TRBV12-3 or TRBV12-4 and TRBJ1-2, with 9 bases matching TRBD1. V lost 4 bases, J lost 4 bases, and 10 bases stayed unmatched. This CDR3 has 16 residues. This chain's CDR3 is CASSYLSGTGSYGYTF. CDR3 sequence (DNA): TGTGCCAGCAGTTACTTATCCGGGACAGGGTCCTATGGCTACACCTTC.

The chain is built from TRBV3-1 and TRBJ2-1; D is tentatively TRBD1 or TRBD2 (5 bases each). Per germline, CDR1 LGHDT and CDR2 YNNKEL (reference sequence). CDR3 length equals 15 residues. The germline V and J ends were trimmed by 2 bases and 4 bases, with 12 bases remaining between them. The CDR3 region is CASSQFRDRYNEQFF. The CDR3 DNA reads TGTGCCAGCAGCCAATTCCGGGACCGATACAATGAGCAGTTCTTC.

The V gene is TRBV7-8, the J gene TRBJ2-2; D remains ambiguous. The V gene's germline CDR1 is SGHVS and CDR2 FQNEAQ. The V and J ends lost 6 bases and 0 bases respectively, with 17 bases between them. The CDR3 runs to 17 residues. The CDR3 DNA sequence: TGTGCCAGCAGTTCTCGACCGGACGGATCGAACACCGGGGAGCTGTTTTTT. Translation gives CASSSRPDGSNTGELFF.

The chain links TRBV5-6 to TRBJ2-1; tentative D call: TRBD1 (6 bases). Per the germline V gene, CDR1 is SGHDT and CDR2 is YYEEEE. V was trimmed by 3 bases and J by 3 bases, leaving 16 bases between them. CDR3 length equals 16 residues. In DNA form, the CDR3 reads TGTGCCAGCAGCTCCGACCCCTCAGGGGTCTACAATGAGCAGTTCTTC. Encoded protein: CASSSDPSGVYNEQFF.

This clonotype was counted between two and nine times. A much more abundant neighbour one base away suggests this may be a read error. The chain carries TRBV11-1 and TRBJ2-5; D is perhaps TRBD2 (5 bases). CDR1 and CDR2 (germline): SGHAT, FQDESV (reference sequence). This CDR3 is built from 13 residues. This chain's CDR3 is CVSSSGLGETQYF. CDR3 DNA: TGTGTCAGCAGCTCAGGACTCGGAGAGACCCAGTACTTC.

This clonotype was seen ten or more times. The rearrangement uses TRBV7-3 and TRBJ2-3; 16 bases are shared with TRBD2. CDR1 SGHTA and CDR2 FQGTGA come from the germline V gene. The CDR3 extends over 18 amino acids. V lost 4 bases, J lost 2 bases, and 6 bases stayed unmatched. DNA for the CDR3: TGTGCCAGCAGCTCGGGACTAGCGGGAGGGAGCTTCACAGATACGCAGTATTTT. Its translation: CASSSGLAGGSFTDTQYF.

With regard to this clonotype: A read error may be the cause here, since a much bigger clone is one base away. V gene TRBV11-2 combines with J gene TRBJ2-3, with 9 bases matching TRBD2. The germline gives CDR1 SGHAT, CDR2 FQNNGV. J gave up 2 bases and V 5 bases, and 11 bases lay outside the gene matches. The CDR3 runs 17 residues. The DNA for the CDR3 is TGTGCCAGCAGCCCCCCCGGTAGCGGGAGTTCCACAGATACGCAGTATTTT. This encodes CASSPPGSGSSTDTQYF.

The chain has TRBV6-1 and TRBJ2-7; 9 bases match TRBD1. CDR3 length equals 13 residues. V gave up 7 bases and J gave up 5 bases; unmatched junction bases: 6. The germline V gene has CDR1 MNHNS and CDR2 SASEGT. The CDR3 DNA reads TGTGCCAGCACCTCCGGACAGGGGCACGAGCAGTACGTC. This translates into CASTSGQGHEQYV.

This clonotype was detected many times. The V and J genes are TRBV27 and TRBJ2-5; D unclear. The CDR3 spans 10 residues. Trimming stripped 6 bases from V and 3 bases from J, with 2 bases between. The germline V gene encodes CDR1 MNHEY and CDR2 SMNVEV (reference sequence). CDR3 bases: TGTGCCAGCAGAAAAGAGACCCAGTACTTC. It codes for CASRKETQYF.

This clonotype was detected only a few times. The chain carries TRBV29-1 and TRBJ1-2; tentative D call: TRBD1 (5 bases). V gave up 5 bases and J gave up 5 bases, with 15 bases separating them. The germline CDR1 and CDR2 sequences are SQVTM and ANQGSEA. The CDR3 is 13 amino acids. The CDR3 DNA is TGCAGCGTTAGGGTCGAGGGGACGTATGGCTACACCTTC. Translation gives CSVRVEGTYGYTF.

This clonotype occurred a few times. CDR3 loop: CASSYSRDRFGYTF. CDR3 nucleotides: TGTGCCAGCAGTTACTCGCGGGACAGGTTTGGCTACACCTTC. The chain joins TRBV6-6 to TRBJ1-2; 8 bases match TRBD1. Unmatched junction bases numbered 4, after V lost 0 bases and J lost 7 bases. CDR3 length: 14 amino acids. Germline V lookup: CDR1 MNHNY, CDR2 SVGAGI (reference sequence).

This clonotype was recorded at least ten times. The CDR3 DNA reads TGTGCCAGCAGCTTACTCTCAGGGGGCAGTTTTCGGGCCCATCAGCCCCAGCATTTT. It specifies CASSLLSGGSFRAHQPQHF. The chain uses TRBV11-2 and TRBJ1-5; 8 nucleotides align to TRBD1. The V and J ends lost 2 bases and 5 bases, in that order; junction bases with no gene match: 17. Per the germline V gene, CDR1 is SGHAT and CDR2 is FQNNGV. The CDR3 spans 19 residues. Together with reference TRBV11-2 and TRBJ1-5, the CDR3 gives the full variable domain: EAGVAQSPRYKIIEKRQSVAFWCNPISGHATLYWYQQILGQGPKLLIQFQNNGVVDDSQLPKDRFSAERLKGVDSTLKIQPAKLEDSAVYLCASSLLSGGSFRAHQPQHFGDGTRLSIL.

This clonotype was observed at least ten times. The CDR3 bases are TGCAGCGCCCTTAAGCCCTGGGACGGGGAGCTGTTTTTT. Residues: CSALKPWDGELFF. The chain links TRBV29-1 to TRBJ2-2; D is ambiguous. The CDR3 has 13 amino acids. V shed 7 bases and J shed 7 bases, with 16 bases lying between them. Germline CDR1 is SQVTM and CDR2 is ANQGSEA.

In this sample, this clonotype turned up many times. V gene TRBV6-1 combines with J gene TRBJ1-2; TRBD1 might be the D (6 bases). The CDR3 loop spans 13 amino acids. The germline V and J ends were trimmed by 6 bases and 4 bases, with 12 bases remaining between them. The V gene's germline CDR1 is MNHNS and CDR2 SASEGT. The chain's CDR3 is CASRSQGVYGYTF. In DNA, the CDR3 is TGTGCCAGCAGATCACAGGGTGTCTATGGCTACACCTTC.

This clonotype was seen repeatedly, ten times or more. V gene TRBV12-3 or TRBV12-4 combines with J gene TRBJ1-1, with D possibly matching TRBD1 (5 bases). Trimming stripped 6 bases from V and 4 bases from J, with 12 bases between. The CDR3 is made up of 13 amino acids. CDR3 protein: CASSQGLGTEAFF. Written as DNA, the CDR3 is TGTGCCAGCAGCCAGGGACTGGGCACTGAAGCTTTCTTT.

At least ten counts were recorded for this clonotype. J is TRBJ1-2 and V is TRBV20-1, with D possibly matching TRBD1 (5 bases). The CDR3 is made up of 14 amino acids. V was pared by 3 bases and J by 0 bases, with 11 bases between. Germline assignment: CDR1 DFQATT and CDR2 SNEGSKA (reference sequence). The CDR3 DNA follows: TGCAGTGCTAGGTTTGCAGGGTCTAACTATGGCTACACCTTC. This gives the protein CSARFAGSNYGYTF.

V gene TRBV11-2 combines with J gene TRBJ2-1, with D tentatively TRBD1 (6 bases). The CDR3 is 15 amino acids. Per germline, CDR1 SGHAT and CDR2 FQNNGV. Between the trimmed V and J ends, which lost 5 bases and 5 bases, there was a span of 16 bases. The CDR3: CASSPSRGVHNEQFF. The CDR3 DNA sequence: TGTGCCAGCAGCCCCTCCAGGGGCGTTCACAATGAGCAGTTCTTC.

The chain joins TRBV6-5 to TRBJ1-6; D gene ambiguous. From germline, CDR1 is MNHEY and CDR2 SVGAGI. The CDR3 extends over 17 amino acids. Trimming removed 0 bases from V and 5 bases from J, with 14 bases in between. CDR3 in DNA: TGTGCCAGCAGTTACTCCCCGGAGCGGGCGGATAATTCACCCCTCCACTTT. Translating gives CASSYSPERADNSPLHF.

This clonotype was seen a few times. The chain is built from TRBV15 and TRBJ2-5, with 10 bases fitting TRBD2. Germline V CDR1 and CDR2: LNHNV, YYDKDF (reference sequence). V shed 1 base and J 11 bases; nucleotides not matched to a gene: 16. The CDR3 is 17 residues long. The CDR3 bases are TGTGCCACCAGCAGAGGCCCCCCTGGAGCTAGCGGGGGTCCTCAGTACTTC. Amino acids: CATSRGPPGASGGPQYF.

This clonotype has only a few counts. V is TRBV2 and J is TRBJ2-3, with D uncertain. With 5 bases removed from V and 10 bases from J, the gap between germline ends came to 19 bases. The CDR3 is 14 amino acids. Germline V gene lookup returns CDR1 SNHLY and CDR2 FYNNEI. The CDR3 DNA is TGTGCCAGCAGTTTAAGAGTGAACGCCCCAGCGCAGTATTTT. It yields the protein CASSLRVNAPAQYF.

This clonotype was recorded at least ten times. This chain connects TRBV2 to TRBJ1-2, with 10 bases that match TRBD1. V shed 11 bases, J shed 6 bases, and the junction held 18 bases outside the gene matches. CDR1 is SNHLY, CDR2 FYNNEI, per germline. This CDR3 contains 16 residues. Here the CDR3 DNA reads TGTGCCGGTAATCCGGGACAGGGGATATTTGGAGATGGCTACACCTTC. It specifies CAGNPGQGIFGDGYTF. Full variable domain (outside the CDR3, taken from reference TRBV2 and TRBJ1-2): EPEVTQTPSHQVTQMGQEVILRCVPISNHLYFYWYRQILGQKVEFLVSFYNNEISEKSEIFDDQFSVERPDGSNFTLKIRSTKLEDSAMYFCAGNPGQGIFGDGYTFGSGTRLTVV.

V usage is TRBV19 and J usage is TRBJ1-6; the match to TRBD1 covers 10 bases. CDR1 LNHDA and CDR2 SQIVND come from the germline V gene (reference sequence). Unmatched junction bases numbered 2, after V lost 5 bases and J lost 7 bases. There are 14 residues in the CDR3. DNA of the CDR3: TGTGCCAGTAGTGAGACAGGGGGCAATTCACCCCTCCACTTT. Its translation is CASSETGGNSPLHF.

V gene TRBV3-1 combines with J gene TRBJ2-5, with 8 bases lining up with TRBD2. The CDR3 sequence is 12 residues long. CDR1 and CDR2 (germline): LGHDT, YNNKEL (reference sequence). J was trimmed by 12 bases and V by 2 bases; bases with no gene match: 5. CDR3 DNA sequence: TGTGCCAGCAGCCAACGGGGGGGGCCCGAGTACTTC. This sequence encodes CASSQRGGPEYF.

This clonotype was counted ten times or more. V gene TRBV30 combines with J gene TRBJ1-4; D is undetermined. Trimming shortened V by 0 bases and J by 5 bases, and 7 bases separated the two germline ends. Germline V lookup: CDR1 GTSNPN, CDR2 SVGIG (reference sequence). The CDR3 loop spans 13 amino acids. Written as DNA, the CDR3 is TGTGCCTGGAGTGTACCGAAGAATGAAAAACTGTTTTTT. It translates to CAWSVPKNEKLFF.

This clonotype was seen repeatedly, ten times or more. The chain combines TRBV28 with TRBJ1-2; 9 bases align to TRBD1. Germline V gene lookup returns CDR1 MDHEN and CDR2 SYDVKM. With V trimmed by 7 bases and J by 8 bases, 14 bases remained unmatched. The CDR3 extends over 15 amino acids. The CDR3 nucleotides read TGTGCCAGCACCTCCAACTCAGGGACAGGGCGCGGCTACACCTTC. Translated: CASTSNSGTGRGYTF.

This clonotype was counted a few times. The chain has TRBV6-1 and TRBJ1-2; weak D call: TRBD1 (5 bases). Germline lookup yields CDR1 MNHNS and CDR2 SASEGT. V was shortened by 3 bases and J by 4 bases, with 15 bases between the two germline ends. There are 15 residues in the CDR3. The CDR3 protein is CASSEGTGRAYGYTF. The DNA of the CDR3 is TGTGCCAGCAGTGAGGGTACAGGTCGGGCCTATGGCTACACCTTC.

The chain is built from TRBV5-4 and TRBJ1-6, with D unclear. CDR3 size: 15 residues. The V gene's germline CDR1 is SGHNT and CDR2 YYREEE (reference sequence). Deletions cut 5 bases from V and 7 bases from J, with 16 bases between. CDR3 residues: CASRYFGVRNSPLHF. CDR3 nucleotide sequence: TGTGCCAGCAGATACTTCGGTGTTCGGAATTCACCCCTCCACTTT.

This rearrangement joins TRBV12-3 or TRBV12-4 to TRBJ2-2; 8 nucleotides match TRBD2. V trimming: 6 bases; J trimming: 5 bases; junction bases outside the gene matches: 11. This CDR3 contains 16 residues. The CDR3 protein is CASSQDSTGGTGELFF. The CDR3, as DNA: TGTGCCAGCAGCCAAGATTCTACGGGAGGGACCGGGGAGCTGTTTTTT.

The table lists this clonotype with many counts. The chain couples TRBV7-8 to TRBJ2-1, with D perhaps TRBD2 (6 bases). The CDR3 sequence is 15 residues long. Germline V CDR1 and CDR2: SGHVS, FQNEAQ. Trimming removed 1 base from V and 5 bases from J, with 12 bases in between. CDR3 DNA sequence: TGTGCCAGCAGCTTAGACGGGAGCCCTAACAATGAGCAGTTCTTC. It encodes CASSLDGSPNNEQFF.